A selection of T cell receptor beta chains follows, all from one sample in a study of human T cells and chemical hapten exposure. TCRdb reprocessed the 5' RACE reads via MiXCR and lists one record per CDR3 protein. The repertoire holds about 80,000 distinct CDR3 sequences, with more than 15% as singletons. These receptors originate from a female donor in good health. Each CDR3 is given with its conserved first and last residue. D genes are given only for firm matches. A row's size may be missing; if present it is once, few, many or a size class.

V gene,clone size,J gene,D gene,CDR3 protein,CDR3 DNA
TRBV25-1,few,TRBJ2-6,.,CASSGSGEGANVLTF,TGTGCCAGCAGTGGAAGTGGGGAAGGGGCCAACGTCCTGACTTTC
TRBV20-1,.,TRBJ2-1,TRBD2,CSAREGLAASYNEQFF,TGCAGTGCTAGAGAGGGACTAGCGGCCTCCTACAATGAGCAGTTCTTC
TRBV5-1,few,TRBJ2-7,.,CASSPGGDSSYEQYF,TGCGCCAGCAGCCCGGGGGGCGATAGCTCCTACGAGCAGTACTTC
TRBV12-3/TRBV12-4,.,TRBJ1-1,.,CASSLALLTAEAFF,TGTGCCAGCAGTTTAGCGCTACTAACCGCTGAAGCTTTCTTT
TRBV7-6,.,TRBJ2-7,TRBD1,CASSLTGIGNEQYF,TGTGCCAGCAGCTTGACAGGGATTGGCAACGAGCAGTACTTC
TRBV2,few,TRBJ1-2,.,CASRATGLIYGYTF,TGTGCCAGCAGGGCGACGGGCCTAATCTATGGCTACACCTTC
TRBV6-4,many,TRBJ2-3,TRBD2,CASSDSTSGGDTQYF,TGTGCCAGCAGTGACTCGACTAGCGGGGGAGATACGCAGTATTTT
TRBV30,.,TRBJ2-3,.,CAWSVRVTDTQYF,TGTGCCTGGAGTGTACGGGTCACAGATACGCAGTATTTT
TRBV27,few,TRBJ1-5,.,CASSLSGQRYQPQHF,TGTGCCAGCAGTTTATCGGGGCAGAGGTATCAGCCCCAGCATTTT
TRBV7-9,.,TRBJ2-1,TRBD1,CASSLDAGRGYEQFF,TGTGCCAGCAGCTTAGACGCCGGCAGGGGGTATGAGCAGTTCTTC
TRBV28,.,TRBJ1-2,.,CASSSSTGGVRGYTF,TGTGCCAGCAGTTCATCGACAGGAGGGGTTAGGGGCTACACCTTC
TRBV12-3/TRBV12-4,few,TRBJ2-3,TRBD1,CATSEGAPDTQYF,TGTGCCACCAGTGAGGGGGCTCCAGATACGCAGTATTTT
TRBV4-3,.,TRBJ1-2,.,CASSQVGAQGRDGYTF,TGCGCCAGCAGCCAAGTTGGAGCGCAGGGGCGTGATGGCTACACCTTC
TRBV6-2/TRBV6-3,.,TRBJ1-6,TRBD1,CASRGQGDSPLHF,TGTGCCAGCAGAGGACAGGGGGATTCACCCCTCCACTTT